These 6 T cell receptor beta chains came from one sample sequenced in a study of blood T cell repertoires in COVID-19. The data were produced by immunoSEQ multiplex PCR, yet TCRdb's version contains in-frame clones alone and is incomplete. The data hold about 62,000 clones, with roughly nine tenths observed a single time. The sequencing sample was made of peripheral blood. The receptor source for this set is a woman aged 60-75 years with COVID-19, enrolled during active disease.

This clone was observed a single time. CDR3 in amino acids: CSVGTGGWSYNEQFF. CDR3 in DNA: TGCAGCGTCGGTACAGGGGGCTGGAGCTACAATGAGCAGTTCTTC. The chain combines TRBV29-1 with TRBJ2-1, with 9 bases matching TRBD1. Trimming removed 6 bases from V and 3 bases from J; junction bases left unmatched: 9. The CDR3 runs to 15 residues. Germline V gene data show CDR1 as SQVTM and CDR2 as ANQGSEA.

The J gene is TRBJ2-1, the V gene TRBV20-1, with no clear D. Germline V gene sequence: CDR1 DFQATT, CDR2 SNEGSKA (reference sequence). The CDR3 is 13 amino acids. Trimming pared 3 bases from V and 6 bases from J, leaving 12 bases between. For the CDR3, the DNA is TGCAGTGCTAGTATGAAGCGAGGCAATGAGCAGTTCTTC. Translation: CSASMKRGNEQFF.

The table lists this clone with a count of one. The CDR3 loop reads CASSPPSAGYTF. The CDR3 DNA reads TGTGCCAGCTCACCACCTAGCGCTGGCTACACCTTC. The chain joins TRBV18 to TRBJ1-2; D is unclear. Germline V CDR1 and CDR2: KGHSH, LQKENI. V was trimmed by 0 bases and J by 7 bases, leaving 6 bases between them. The CDR3 length is 12 residues.

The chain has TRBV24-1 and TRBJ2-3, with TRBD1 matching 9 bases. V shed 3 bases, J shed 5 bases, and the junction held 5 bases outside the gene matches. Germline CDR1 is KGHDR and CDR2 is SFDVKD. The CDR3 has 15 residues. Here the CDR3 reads CATSDTGTGLDTQYF. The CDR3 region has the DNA TGTGCCACCAGTGATACCGGGACAGGGCTAGATACGCAGTATTTT.

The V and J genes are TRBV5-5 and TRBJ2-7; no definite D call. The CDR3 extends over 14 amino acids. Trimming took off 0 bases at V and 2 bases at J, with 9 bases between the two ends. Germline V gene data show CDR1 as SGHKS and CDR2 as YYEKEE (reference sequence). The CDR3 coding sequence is TGTGCCAGCAGCTTGGCCGGTTACGCCTACGAGCAGTACTTC. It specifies CASSLAGYAYEQYF.

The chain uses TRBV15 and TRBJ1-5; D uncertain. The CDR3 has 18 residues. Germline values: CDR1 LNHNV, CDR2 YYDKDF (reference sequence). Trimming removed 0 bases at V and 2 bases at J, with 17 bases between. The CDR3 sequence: CATSRDTGRIRGNQPQHF. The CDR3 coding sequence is TGTGCCACCAGCAGAGATACCGGGAGGATCCGGGGCAATCAGCCCCAGCATTTT.